This entry describes one TCR beta chain. The entry originates in a study of control samples from healthy donors and cancer patients. Per the germline V gene, CDR1 is SGHDT and CDR2 is YYEEEE. The ends were cut back, 3 bases at V and 7 bases at J, with 14 bases in the middle. The CDR3 has 14 amino acids. TCRdb keeps only in-frame clones here, not all; method: immunoSEQ multiplex PCR. Of some 410,000 clones in the sample, around nine tenths are singletons; the top ten hold about 6.3%. This chain uses TRBV5-6 with TRBJ1-5, with D perhaps matching TRBD1 (5 bases). The sample taken for sequencing was PBMCs. This TCR derives from a man aged 35 to 55 with head and neck cancer. The CDR3 DNA reads as TGTGCCAGCAGCTGGGGTCAGAGGGACCAGCCCCAGCATTTT. Protein product: CASSWGQRDQPQHF. Looking up the rest from reference TRBV5-6 and TRBJ1-5 gives the full variable domain: DAGVTQSPTHLIKTRGQQVTLRCSPKSGHDTVSWYQQALGQGPQFIFQYYEEEERQRGNFPDRFSGHQFPNYSSELNVNALLLGDSALYLCASSWGQRDQPQHFGDGTRLSIL.